The next 10 T cell receptor beta chains were all read from a single sample in a study of vaccination effects on CD4 cells after COVID-19. This table comes from immunoSEQ multiplex PCR, and its TCRdb copy is limited to in-frame clones, with some not included. Of tens of thousands of clones in the sample, roughly 75% were seen once. For these TCRs, the target antigens are not known. Following culture for roughly 10 days, CD4+ T cells were isolated. The vaccine given was either BNT162b2 or mRNA-1273, in two doses. Sequencing was performed on CD4+ T cells from PBMCs cultured without peptide, taken after COVID-19 vaccination. These receptor sequences come from a human donor who received a COVID-19 vaccine.

This clone was counted between two and nine times. This rearrangement joins TRBV7-9 to TRBJ2-2; TRBD1 or TRBD2 may be the D gene (5 bases each). V lost 0 bases and J lost 5, with 13 bases in between. This CDR3 is built from 16 residues. CDR1 and CDR2 from the germline V gene are SEHNR and FQNEAQ (reference sequence). CDR3 protein: CASSLAGGFWTGELFF. The CDR3 coding sequence is TGTGCCAGCAGCTTAGCTGGGGGATTTTGGACCGGGGAGCTGTTTTTT.

The CDR3 DNA follows: TGCAGCGTGCCCCCCGGGCTAGCGGCCCTTGGAGATACGCAGTATTTT. Translating it yields CSVPPGLAALGDTQYF. The chain joins TRBV29-1 to TRBJ2-3, with 7 bases that match TRBD2. Looked up from germline, CDR1 is SQVTM and CDR2 is ANQGSEA. The CDR3 loop spans 16 amino acids. Trimming cost V 6 bases and J 5 bases; bases outside gene matches: 17.

The V gene is TRBV5-1, the J gene TRBJ2-7; no reliable D call. The length of the CDR3 is 13 residues. Germline CDR1 is SGHRS and CDR2 is YFSETQ. The V gene lost 0 bases and the J gene lost 4 bases, with 8 bases spanning the gap. CDR3 sequence: CASSLGRDYEQYV. For the CDR3, the DNA is TGCGCCAGCAGCTTGGGAAGGGATTACGAGCAGTACGTC.

The V and J genes are TRBV10-3 and TRBJ1-5; D is ambiguous. Germline V gene sequence: CDR1 ENHRY, CDR2 SYGVKD. Between the trimmed V and J ends, which lost 6 bases and 4 bases, there was a span of 7 bases. The CDR3 covers 12 residues. CDR3 nucleotide sequence: TGTGCCATCAGCCCAATTAATCAGCCCCAGCATTTT. Translating it yields CAISPINQPQHF.

J is TRBJ2-3 and V is TRBV24-1; 9 nucleotides align to TRBD2. With V trimmed by 3 bases and J by 2 bases, 5 bases remained unmatched. The CDR3 contains 16 residues. CDR1 is KGHDR, CDR2 SFDVKD, per germline. CDR3 nucleotides: TGTGCCACCAGTGATCCGCGGGGGGGTCCCACAGATACGCAGTATTTT. This gives the protein CATSDPRGGPTDTQYF.

The CDR3 spells CASSRGGATKNIQYF. CDR3 DNA sequence: TGTGCCAGCAGCCGCGGGGGGGCCACCAAAAACATTCAGTACTTC. V and J are TRBV7-2 and TRBJ2-4; 9 nucleotides agree with TRBD2. Trimming cost V 5 bases and J 2 bases; bases outside gene matches: 4. The CDR3 extends over 15 amino acids. Germline V lookup: CDR1 SGHTA, CDR2 FQGNSA. The full variable domain, completed using reference TRBV7-2 and TRBJ2-4, is GAGVSQSPSNKVTEKGKDVELRCDPISGHTALYWYRQSLGQGLEFLIYFQGNSAPDKSGLPSDRFSAERTGGSVSTLTIQRTQQEDSAVYLCASSRGGATKNIQYFGAGTRLSVL.

The CDR3 spells CATSDHVQRGGYTF. Written as DNA, the CDR3 is TGTGCCACCAGTGACCACGTACAACGGGGTGGCTACACCTTC. The J gene is TRBJ1-2, the V gene TRBV24-1; the D is unclear. Trimming took 4 bases from V and 7 from J, leaving 15 bases between them. The CDR3 loop spans 14 amino acids. The germline gives CDR1 KGHDR, CDR2 SFDVKD.

The chain carries TRBV7-2 and TRBJ2-5; possibly TRBD1 for D (6 bases). Trimming cost V 5 bases and J 4 bases, with 17 bases left between them. The CDR3 spans 15 residues. Germline-derived CDR1 and CDR2 are SGHTA and FQGNSA. The DNA for the CDR3 is TGTGCCAGCAGCCCAAGCAGGGGCAGGGTAGAGACCCAGTACTTC. It specifies CASSPSRGRVETQYF.

This clone has just a few counts. This chain links TRBV5-1 with TRBJ1-6, with 8 bases identical to TRBD1. CDR3 size: 16 residues. CDR1 and CDR2 from the germline V gene are SGHRS and YFSETQ. V trimming: 4 bases; J trimming: 10 bases; junction bases outside the gene matches: 13. The CDR3 bases are TGCGCCAGCAGCCCACTCGGGCAGGGGGCCTTATCACCCCTCCACTTT. It codes for CASSPLGQGALSPLHF. The variable domain in full, with the rest retrieved from reference TRBV5-1 and TRBJ1-6, is KAGVTQTPRYLIKTRGQQVTLSCSPISGHRSVSWYQQTPGQGLQFLFEYFSETQRNKGNFPGRFSGRQFSNSRSEMNVSTLELGDSALYLCASSPLGQGALSPLHFGNGTRLTVT.

V is TRBV19 and J is TRBJ1-2, with D tentatively TRBD1 (5 bases). CDR3 length equals 14 residues. Germline V gives CDR1 LNHDA, CDR2 SQIVND (reference sequence). V lost 1 base to trimming and J lost 2 bases, with 8 bases between them. CDR3 region: CASSIAQGNYGYTF. The CDR3, as DNA: TGTGCCAGTAGTATAGCCCAGGGCAACTATGGCTACACCTTC.